This T cell receptor (beta chain) stems from a study of T-cell memory formation after mild COVID-19. Germline V gives CDR1 SGHRS, CDR2 YFSETQ. With 1 base removed from V and 1 base from J, the gap between germline ends came to 9 bases. The length of the CDR3 is 16 residues. 5'RACE with constant-segment primers yielded barcoded, UMI-tagged TCR alpha and TCR beta cDNA libraries. TCRdb itself ran the 5' RACE reads through MiXCR, one entry per CDR3 protein. The sample has about 430,000 distinct CDR3 sequences, 20% to 25% seen once. Comment on this clonotype: Its antigen is unknown.

Study-wide points: Within pre-infection memory, some responding clones were found, suggesting cross-reactive memory joined.

The source material was PBMCs or a T cell subset sorted from them (not recorded which). The V and J genes are TRBV5-1 and TRBJ2-6; a weak D match, TRBD1 (5 bases). This TCR derives from an adult woman who had mild COVID-19 (a few samples of this study predate the infection). Cell type and time point are not known. The CDR3 region has the DNA TGCGCCAGCAGCTTGCCGAAGGGGTCTGGGGCCAACGTCCTGACTTTC. Translating it yields CASSLPKGSGANVLTF.